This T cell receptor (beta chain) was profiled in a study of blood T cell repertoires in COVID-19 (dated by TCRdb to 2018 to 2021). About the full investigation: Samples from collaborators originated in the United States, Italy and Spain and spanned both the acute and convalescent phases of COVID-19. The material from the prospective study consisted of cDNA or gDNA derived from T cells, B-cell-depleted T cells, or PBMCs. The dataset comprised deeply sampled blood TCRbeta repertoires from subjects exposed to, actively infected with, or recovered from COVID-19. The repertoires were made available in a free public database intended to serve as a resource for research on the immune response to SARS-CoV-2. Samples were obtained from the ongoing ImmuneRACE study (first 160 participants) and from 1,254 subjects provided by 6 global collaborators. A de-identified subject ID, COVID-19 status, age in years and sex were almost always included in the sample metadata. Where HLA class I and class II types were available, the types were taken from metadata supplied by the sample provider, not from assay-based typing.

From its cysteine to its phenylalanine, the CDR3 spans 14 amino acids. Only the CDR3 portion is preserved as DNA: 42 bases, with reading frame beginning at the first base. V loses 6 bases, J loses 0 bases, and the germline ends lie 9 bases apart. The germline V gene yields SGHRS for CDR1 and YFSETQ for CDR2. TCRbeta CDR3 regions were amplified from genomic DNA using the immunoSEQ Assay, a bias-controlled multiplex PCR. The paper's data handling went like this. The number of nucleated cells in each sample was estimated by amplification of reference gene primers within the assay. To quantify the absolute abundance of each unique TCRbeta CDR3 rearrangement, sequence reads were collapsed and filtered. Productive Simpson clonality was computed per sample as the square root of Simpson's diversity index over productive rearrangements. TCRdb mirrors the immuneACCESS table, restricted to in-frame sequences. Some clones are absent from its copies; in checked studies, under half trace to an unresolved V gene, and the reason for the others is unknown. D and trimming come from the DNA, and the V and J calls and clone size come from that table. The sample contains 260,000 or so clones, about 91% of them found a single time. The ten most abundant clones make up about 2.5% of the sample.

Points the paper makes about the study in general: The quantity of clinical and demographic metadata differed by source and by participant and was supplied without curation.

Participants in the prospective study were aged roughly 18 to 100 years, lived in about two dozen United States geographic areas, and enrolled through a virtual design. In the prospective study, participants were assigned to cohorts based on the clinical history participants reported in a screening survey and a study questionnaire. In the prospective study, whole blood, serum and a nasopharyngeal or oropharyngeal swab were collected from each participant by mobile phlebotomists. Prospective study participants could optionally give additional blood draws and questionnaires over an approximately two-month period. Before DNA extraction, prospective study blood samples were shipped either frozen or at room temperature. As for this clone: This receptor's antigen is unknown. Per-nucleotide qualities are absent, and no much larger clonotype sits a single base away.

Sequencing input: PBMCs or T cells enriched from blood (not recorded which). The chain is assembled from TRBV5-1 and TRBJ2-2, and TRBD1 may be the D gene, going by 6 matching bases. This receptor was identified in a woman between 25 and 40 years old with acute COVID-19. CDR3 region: CASKGTPNTGELFF. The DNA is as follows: TGCGCCAGCAAAGGGACACCGAACACCGGGGAGCTGTTTTTT.